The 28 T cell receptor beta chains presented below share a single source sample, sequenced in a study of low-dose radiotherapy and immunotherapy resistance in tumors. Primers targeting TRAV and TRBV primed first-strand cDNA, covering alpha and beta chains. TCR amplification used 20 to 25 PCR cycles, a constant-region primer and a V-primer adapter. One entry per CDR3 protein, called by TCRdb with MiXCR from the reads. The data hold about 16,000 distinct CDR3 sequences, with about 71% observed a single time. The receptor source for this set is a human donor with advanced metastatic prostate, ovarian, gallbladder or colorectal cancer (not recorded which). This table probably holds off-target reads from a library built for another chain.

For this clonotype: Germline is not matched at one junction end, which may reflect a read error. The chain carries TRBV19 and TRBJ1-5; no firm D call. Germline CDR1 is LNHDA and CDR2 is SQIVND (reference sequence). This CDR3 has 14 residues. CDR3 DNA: TGTGCAAGTAGTTCGGTGGACCCCGGTCAGCCCCAGCATTTT. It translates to CASSSVDPGQPQHF.

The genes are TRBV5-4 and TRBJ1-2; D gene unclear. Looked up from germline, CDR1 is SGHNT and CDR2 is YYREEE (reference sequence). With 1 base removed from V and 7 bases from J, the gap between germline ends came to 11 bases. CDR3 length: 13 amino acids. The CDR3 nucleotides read TGTGCCAGCAGCTTGATTCAAGCCTCTGGCTACACCTTC. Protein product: CASSLIQASGYTF. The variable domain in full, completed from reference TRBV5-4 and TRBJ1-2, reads ETGVTQSPTHLIKTRGQQVTLRCSSQSGHNTVSWYQQALGQGPQFIFQYYREEENGRGNFPPRFSGLQFPNYSSELNVNALELDDSALYLCASSLIQASGYTFGSGTRLTVV.

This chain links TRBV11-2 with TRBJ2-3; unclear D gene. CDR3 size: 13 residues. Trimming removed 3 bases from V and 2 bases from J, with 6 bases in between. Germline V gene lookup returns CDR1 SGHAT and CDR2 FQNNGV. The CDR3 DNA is TGTGCCAGCAGCTTCTCGTTCACAGATACGCAGTATTTT. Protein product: CASSFSFTDTQYF.

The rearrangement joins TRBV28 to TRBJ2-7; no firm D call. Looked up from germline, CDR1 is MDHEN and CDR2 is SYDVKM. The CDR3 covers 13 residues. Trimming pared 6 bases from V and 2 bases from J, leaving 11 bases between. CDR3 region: CASSPDGTYEQYF. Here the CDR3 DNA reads TGTGCCAGCAGCCCGGACGGAACCTACGAGCAGTACTTC.

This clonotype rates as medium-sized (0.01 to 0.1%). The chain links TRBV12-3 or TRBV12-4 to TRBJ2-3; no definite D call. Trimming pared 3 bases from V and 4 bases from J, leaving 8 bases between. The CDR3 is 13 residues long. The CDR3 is CASSFLAADTQYF. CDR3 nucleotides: TGTGCCAGCAGTTTTCTGGCAGCAGATACGCAGTATTTT.

DNA for the CDR3: TGCGCCAGCAGCCAGGGCCGGGGGGCCTCCTACGAGCAGTACTTC. Translating it yields CASSQGRGASYEQYF. V usage is TRBV4-1 and J usage is TRBJ2-7; tentative D call: TRBD2 (7 bases). Trimming removed 3 bases from V and 0 bases from J, with 12 bases in between. The CDR3 spans 15 residues. Germline V gene lookup returns CDR1 MGHRA and CDR2 YSYEKL.

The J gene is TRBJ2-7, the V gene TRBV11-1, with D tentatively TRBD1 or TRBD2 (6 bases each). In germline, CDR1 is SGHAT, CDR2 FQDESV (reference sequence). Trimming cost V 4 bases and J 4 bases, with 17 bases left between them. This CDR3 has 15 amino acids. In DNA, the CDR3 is TGTGCCAGCAGCTGGGGAAAGGGGGGAGCGTACGAGCAGTACTTC. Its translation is CASSWGKGGAYEQYF.

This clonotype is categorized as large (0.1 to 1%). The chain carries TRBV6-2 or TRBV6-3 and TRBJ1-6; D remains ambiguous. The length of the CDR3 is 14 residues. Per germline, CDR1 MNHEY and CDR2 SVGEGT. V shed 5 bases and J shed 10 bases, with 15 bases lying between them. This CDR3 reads CASSEDQLASPLHF. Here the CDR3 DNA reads TGTGCCAGCAGTGAGGATCAGCTCGCCTCACCCCTCCACTTT.

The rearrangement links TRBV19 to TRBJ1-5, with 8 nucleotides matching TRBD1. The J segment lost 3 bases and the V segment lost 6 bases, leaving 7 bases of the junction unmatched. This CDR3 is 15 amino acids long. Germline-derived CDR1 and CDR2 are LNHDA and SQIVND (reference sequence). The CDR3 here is CASRAPDRDNQPQHF. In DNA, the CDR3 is TGTGCCAGTAGAGCCCCGGACAGGGACAATCAGCCCCAGCATTTT.

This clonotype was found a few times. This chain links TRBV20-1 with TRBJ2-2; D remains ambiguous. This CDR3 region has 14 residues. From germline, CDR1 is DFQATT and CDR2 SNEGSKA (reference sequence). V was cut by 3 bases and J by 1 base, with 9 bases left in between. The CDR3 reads CSASPTLNTGELFF. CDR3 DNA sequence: TGCAGTGCTAGCCCGACTTTGAACACCGGGGAGCTGTTTTTT.

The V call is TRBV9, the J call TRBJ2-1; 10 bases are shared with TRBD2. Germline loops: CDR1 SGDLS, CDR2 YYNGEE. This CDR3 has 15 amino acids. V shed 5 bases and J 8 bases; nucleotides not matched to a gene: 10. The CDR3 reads CASSVASGSPYEQFF. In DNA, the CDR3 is TGTGCCAGCAGTGTGGCTAGCGGGAGTCCCTATGAGCAGTTCTTC.

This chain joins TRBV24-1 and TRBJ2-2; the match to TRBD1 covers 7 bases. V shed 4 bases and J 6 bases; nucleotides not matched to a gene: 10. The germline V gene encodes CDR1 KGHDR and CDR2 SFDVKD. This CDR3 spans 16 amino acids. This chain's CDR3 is CATSEPQGFTAGELFF. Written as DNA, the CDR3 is TGTGCCACCAGTGAACCACAGGGGTTCACGGCCGGGGAGCTGTTTTTT.

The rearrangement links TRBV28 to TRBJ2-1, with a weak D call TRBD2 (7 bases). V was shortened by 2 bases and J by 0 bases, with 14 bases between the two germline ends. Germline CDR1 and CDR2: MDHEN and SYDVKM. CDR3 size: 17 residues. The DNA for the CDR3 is TGTGCCAGCAGTTTAGTTGCGGGGGCCAGCTCCTACAATGAGCAGTTCTTC. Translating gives CASSLVAGASSYNEQFF.

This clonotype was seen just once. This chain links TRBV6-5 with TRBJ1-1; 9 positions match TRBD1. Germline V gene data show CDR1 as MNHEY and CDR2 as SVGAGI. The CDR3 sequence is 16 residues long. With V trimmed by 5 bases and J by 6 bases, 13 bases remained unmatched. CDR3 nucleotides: TGTGCCAGCAGTCCCCAGTGGACAGGGGAAAGACCTGAAGCTTTCTTT. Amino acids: CASSPQWTGERPEAFF.

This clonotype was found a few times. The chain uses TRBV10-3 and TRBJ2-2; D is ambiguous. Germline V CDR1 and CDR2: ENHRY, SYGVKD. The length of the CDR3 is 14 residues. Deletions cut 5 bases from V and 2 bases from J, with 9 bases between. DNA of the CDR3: TGTGCCATCAGTACAGAGATAAACACCGGGGAGCTGTTTTTT. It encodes CAISTEINTGELFF.

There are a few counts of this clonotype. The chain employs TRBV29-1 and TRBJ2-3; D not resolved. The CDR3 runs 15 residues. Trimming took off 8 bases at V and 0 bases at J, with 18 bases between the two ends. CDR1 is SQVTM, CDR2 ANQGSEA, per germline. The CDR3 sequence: CSIKQRRTSTDTQYF. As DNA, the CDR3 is TGCAGCATAAAACAGAGACGAACTAGCACAGATACGCAGTATTTT.

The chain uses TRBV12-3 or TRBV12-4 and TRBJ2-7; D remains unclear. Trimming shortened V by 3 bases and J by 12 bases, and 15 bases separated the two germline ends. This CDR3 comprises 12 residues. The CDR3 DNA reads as TGTGCCAGCAGTTTTGGGGTCAGTCACCGGTACTTC. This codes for CASSFGVSHRYF.

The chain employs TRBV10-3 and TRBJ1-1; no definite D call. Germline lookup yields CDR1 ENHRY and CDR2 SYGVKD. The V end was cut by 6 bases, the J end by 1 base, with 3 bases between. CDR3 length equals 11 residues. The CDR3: CAIRENTEAFF. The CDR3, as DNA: TGTGCCATCAGGGAGAACACTGAAGCTTTCTTT.

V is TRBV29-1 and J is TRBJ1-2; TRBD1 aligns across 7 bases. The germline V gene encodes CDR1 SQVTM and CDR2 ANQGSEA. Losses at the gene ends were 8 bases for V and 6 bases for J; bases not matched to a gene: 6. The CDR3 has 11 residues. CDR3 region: CSTQGPDGYTF. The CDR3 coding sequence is TGCAGCACACAGGGGCCCGATGGCTACACCTTC.

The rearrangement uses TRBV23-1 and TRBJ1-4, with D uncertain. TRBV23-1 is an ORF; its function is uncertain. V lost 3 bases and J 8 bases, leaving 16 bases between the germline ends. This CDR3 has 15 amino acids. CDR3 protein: CASSHRQVPEEKLFF. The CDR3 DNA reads TGCGCCAGCAGTCACAGACAAGTTCCGGAAGAAAAACTGTTTTTT.

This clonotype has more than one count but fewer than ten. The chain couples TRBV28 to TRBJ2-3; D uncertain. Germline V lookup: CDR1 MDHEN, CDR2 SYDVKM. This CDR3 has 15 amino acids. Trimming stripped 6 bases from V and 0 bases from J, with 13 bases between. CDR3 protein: CASSRHADSTDTQYF. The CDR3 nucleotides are TGTGCCAGCAGCCGCCATGCGGATAGCACAGATACGCAGTATTTT.

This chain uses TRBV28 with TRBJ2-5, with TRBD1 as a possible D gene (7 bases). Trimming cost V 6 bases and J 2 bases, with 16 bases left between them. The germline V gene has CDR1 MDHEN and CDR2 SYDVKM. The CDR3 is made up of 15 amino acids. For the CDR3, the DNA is TGTGCCAGCAGCAGTGACAGGGAGGTACAAGAGACCCAGTACTTC. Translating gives CASSSDREVQETQYF.

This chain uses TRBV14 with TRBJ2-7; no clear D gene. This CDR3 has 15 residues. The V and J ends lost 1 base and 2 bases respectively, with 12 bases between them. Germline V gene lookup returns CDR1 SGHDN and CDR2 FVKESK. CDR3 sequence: CASSQVWGGAYEQYF. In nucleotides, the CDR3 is TGTGCCAGCAGCCAAGTCTGGGGTGGGGCCTACGAGCAGTACTTC.

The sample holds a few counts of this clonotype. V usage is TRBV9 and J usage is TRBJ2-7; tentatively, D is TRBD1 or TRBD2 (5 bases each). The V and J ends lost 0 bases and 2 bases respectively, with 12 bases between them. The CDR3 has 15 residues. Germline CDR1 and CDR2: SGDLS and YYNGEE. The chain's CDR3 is CASSVVGTATYEQYF. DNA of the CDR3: TGTGCCAGCAGCGTAGTGGGGACCGCGACCTACGAGCAGTACTTC.

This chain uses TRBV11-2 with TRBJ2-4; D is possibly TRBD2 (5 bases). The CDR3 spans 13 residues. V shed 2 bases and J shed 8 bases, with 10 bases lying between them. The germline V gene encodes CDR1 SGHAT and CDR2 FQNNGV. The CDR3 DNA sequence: TGTGCCAGCAGCTTAAGGAGGTTTGACATTCAGTACTTC. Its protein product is CASSLRRFDIQYF. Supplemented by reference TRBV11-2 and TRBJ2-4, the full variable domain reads EAGVAQSPRYKIIEKRQSVAFWCNPISGHATLYWYQQILGQGPKLLIQFQNNGVVDDSQLPKDRFSAERLKGVDSTLKIQPAKLEDSAVYLCASSLRRFDIQYFGAGTRLSVL.

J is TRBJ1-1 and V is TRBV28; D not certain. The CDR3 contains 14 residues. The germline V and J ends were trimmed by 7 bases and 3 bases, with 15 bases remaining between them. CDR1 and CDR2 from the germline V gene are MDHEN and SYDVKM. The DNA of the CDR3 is TGTGCCAGCAATACCATACGGGGATACACTGAAGCTTTCTTT. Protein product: CASNTIRGYTEAFF.

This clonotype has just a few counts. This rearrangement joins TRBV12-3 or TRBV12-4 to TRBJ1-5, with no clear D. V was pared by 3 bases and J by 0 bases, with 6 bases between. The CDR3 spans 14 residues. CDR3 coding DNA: TGTGCCAGCAGTTTTACGGATAGCAATCAGCCCCAGCATTTT. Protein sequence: CASSFTDSNQPQHF.

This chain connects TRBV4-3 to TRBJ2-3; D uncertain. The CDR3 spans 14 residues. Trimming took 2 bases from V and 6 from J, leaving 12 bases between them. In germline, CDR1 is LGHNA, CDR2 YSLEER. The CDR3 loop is CASSQFRSWDTQYF. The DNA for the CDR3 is TGCGCCAGCAGCCAATTCAGGTCCTGGGATACGCAGTATTTT.